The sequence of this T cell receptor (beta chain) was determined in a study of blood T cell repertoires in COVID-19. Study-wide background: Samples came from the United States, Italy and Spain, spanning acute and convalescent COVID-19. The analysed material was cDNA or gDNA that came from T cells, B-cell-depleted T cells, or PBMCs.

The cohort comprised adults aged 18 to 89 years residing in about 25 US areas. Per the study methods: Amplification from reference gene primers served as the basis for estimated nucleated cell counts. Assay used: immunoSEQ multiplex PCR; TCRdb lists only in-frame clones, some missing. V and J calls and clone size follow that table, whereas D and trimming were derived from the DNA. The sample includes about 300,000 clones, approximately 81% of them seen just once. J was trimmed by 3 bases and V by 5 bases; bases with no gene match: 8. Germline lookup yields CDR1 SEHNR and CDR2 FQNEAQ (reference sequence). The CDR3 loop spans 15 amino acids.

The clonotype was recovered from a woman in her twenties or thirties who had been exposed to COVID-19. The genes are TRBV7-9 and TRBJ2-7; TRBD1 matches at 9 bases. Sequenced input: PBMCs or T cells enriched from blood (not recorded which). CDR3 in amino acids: CASSTGTGTIYEQYF. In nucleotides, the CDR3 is TGTGCCAGCAGCACCGGGACAGGGACCATCTACGAGCAGTACTTC.